A single sample gave rise to the 18 T cell receptor beta chains below, sequenced in a study of CD8+CD57+ T cells in acquired aplastic anemia. TCR beta VDJ combinations and CDR3 sequences were profiled from genomic DNA. Using its own MiXCR run on the reads, TCRdb lists one record per CDR3 protein. The table shows under 350,000 distinct CDR3 sequences, with 55% to 65% occurring only once. Source material: sorted CD4+, CD8+, or CD8+CD57+ T cells (not recorded which) from PBMCs. These receptors came from a human donor with severe aplastic anemia or a healthy control (not recorded which).

This clonotype turned up a few times. A much larger clonotype is one base distant, so this may be a read error. This chain joins TRBV4-2 and TRBJ2-2; D is unclear. The V and J ends lost 1 base and 7 bases respectively, with 16 bases between them. CDR1 LGHNA and CDR2 YNFKEQ come from the germline V gene. The CDR3 has 16 amino acids. Here the CDR3 DNA reads TGTGCCAGCAGCCAAGGCTGGCGGACCATCGGCGGGGAGCTGTTTTTT. Protein product: CASSQGWRTIGGELFF.

The gene calls are TRBV5-6 and TRBJ1-6, with D possibly TRBD1 on 6 matching bases. Germline-derived CDR1 and CDR2 are SGHDT and YYEEEE. Trimming cost V 1 base and J 9 bases, with 14 bases left between them. This CDR3 region has 15 residues. The DNA of the CDR3 is TGTGCCAGCAGCTTGCGGTCAGGGGTTACTTCACCCCTCCACTTT. Its protein product is CASSLRSGVTSPLHF.

The chain combines TRBV10-3 with TRBJ1-2; possibly TRBD1 for D (5 bases). The CDR3 has 13 amino acids. Germline V gene sequence: CDR1 ENHRY, CDR2 SYGVKD. Trimming removed 11 bases at V and 4 bases at J, with 17 bases between. CDR3 DNA: TGTGCCGTCACCGGAGGGGATTTCTATGGCTACACCTTC. Encoded protein: CAVTGGDFYGYTF.

This clonotype appeared a few times. The chain joins TRBV28 to TRBJ1-2; D might be TRBD1 (5 bases). The germline gives CDR1 MDHEN, CDR2 SYDVKM. Trimming took 1 base from V and 6 from J, leaving 12 bases between them. This CDR3 has 14 amino acids. The CDR3 loop reads CASSLLGVPHGYTF. The CDR3 DNA reads as TGTGCCAGCAGTTTATTGGGGGTGCCTCATGGCTACACCTTC.

This clonotype has ten or more counts. The gene calls are TRBV3-2 and TRBJ2-5; the table's D call of TRBD1 was not tested on the DNA. TRBV3-2 is a recognized pseudogene. CDR3 length: 16 residues. The CDR3 nucleotides read TGTGCCAGCAGCCCAAACTCCTCCGGGGGGCGAGAGACCCAGTACTTC. Protein sequence: CASSPNSSGGRETQYF.

This clonotype was found many times. The rearrangement links TRBV4-2 to TRBJ2-7, with a tentative D call TRBD2 (6 bases). The CDR3 sequence is 15 residues long. With 1 base removed from V and 3 bases from J, the gap between germline ends came to 13 bases. Germline V gene lookup returns CDR1 LGHNA and CDR2 YNFKEQ. The CDR3 DNA is TGTGCCAGCAGCCAAGGGACGGGGGAAGTCTACGAGCAGTACTTC. It yields the protein CASSQGTGEVYEQYF.

This clonotype was seen more than once but under ten times. This chain connects TRBV20-1 to TRBJ1-6; a possible D gene is TRBD1 (6 bases). Germline loops: CDR1 DFQATT, CDR2 SNEGSKA (reference sequence). The CDR3 loop spans 14 amino acids. Trimming removed 6 bases at V and 12 bases at J, with 21 bases between. The CDR3 nucleotides are TGCAGTGCAAGGACAGCTAGCCTCGACGGACCCCTCCACTTT. The encoded protein is CSARTASLDGPLHF.

The chain uses TRBV7-8 and TRBJ2-3; D might be TRBD1 or TRBD2, each matching 6 bases. Deletions cut 6 bases from V and 6 bases from J, with 16 bases between. Germline V gives CDR1 SGHVS, CDR2 FQNEAQ. This CDR3 spans 14 amino acids. CDR3 DNA: TGTGCCAGCAGAGGGGGACTGGTCGGGGATACGCAGTATTTT. Its protein product is CASRGGLVGDTQYF.

This clonotype was picked up many times. V gene TRBV6-5 combines with J gene TRBJ1-2; weak D call: TRBD1 (5 bases). V lost 0 bases to trimming and J lost 8 bases, with 10 bases between them. The CDR3 consists of 13 residues. The germline V gene has CDR1 MNHEY and CDR2 SVGAGI. In DNA form, the CDR3 reads TGTGCCAGCAGTTACTCGAAAGGGGTAGGCTACACCTTC. As protein: CASSYSKGVGYTF.

This clonotype was seen a few times. The chain employs TRBV30 and TRBJ1-1, with D possibly TRBD1 on 5 matching bases. This CDR3 region has 11 residues. Germline loops: CDR1 GTSNPN, CDR2 SVGIG (reference sequence). CDR3 region: CAGVFDTEAFF. The CDR3 bases are TGTGCGGGGGTGTTCGACACTGAAGCTTTCTTT.

This clonotype was picked up many times. V and J are TRBV29-1 and TRBJ2-7; D ambiguous. Germline V CDR1 and CDR2: SQVTM, ANQGSEA. The CDR3 length is 14 residues. The V gene lost 5 bases and the J gene lost 0 bases, with 14 bases spanning the gap. CDR3 loop: CSVKKVPLSYEQYF. The CDR3 nucleotides read TGCAGCGTTAAGAAAGTTCCCCTCTCCTACGAGCAGTACTTC.

The chain has TRBV6-1 and TRBJ1-5, with 7 bases aligning to TRBD1. Unmatched junction bases numbered 5, after V lost 3 bases and J lost 3 bases. The CDR3 totals 15 residues. CDR1 MNHNS and CDR2 SASEGT come from the germline V gene. CDR3: CASSEGQLFNQPQHF. The DNA of the CDR3 is TGTGCCAGCAGTGAGGGACAGTTGTTCAATCAGCCCCAGCATTTT.

The chain has TRBV5-6 and TRBJ2-7, with D unresolved. Trimming left V 4 bases short and J 2 bases short, with 19 bases between. The CDR3 extends over 16 amino acids. Germline V lookup: CDR1 SGHDT, CDR2 YYEEEE. The CDR3 reads CASSLGPEGEPYEQYF. CDR3 DNA sequence: TGTGCCAGCAGCCTGGGTCCCGAAGGAGAGCCCTACGAGCAGTACTTC.

This clonotype was detected a few times. CDR3 sequence (DNA): TGTGCCAGCAGCCCGCAGCGGGAGGGGGCAGATACGCAGTATTTT. Amino acid sequence: CASSPQREGADTQYF. The chain links TRBV7-2 to TRBJ2-3; TRBD2 matches at 10 bases. With 5 bases clipped from V and 4 bases from J, the junction kept 6 bases outside the gene matches. The length of the CDR3 is 15 residues. CDR1 SGHTA and CDR2 FQGNSA come from the germline V gene. The full variable domain, in which reference TRBV7-2 and TRBJ2-3 provide the parts outside the CDR3, is GAGVSQSPSNKVTEKGKDVELRCDPISGHTALYWYRQSLGQGLEFLIYFQGNSAPDKSGLPSDRFSAERTGGSVSTLTIQRTQQEDSAVYLCASSPQREGADTQYFGPGTRLTVL.

V gene TRBV7-8 combines with J gene TRBJ1-3; D not resolved. CDR1 is SGHVS, CDR2 FQNEAQ, per germline. The CDR3 runs to 17 residues. Trimming removed 0 bases from V and 0 bases from J, with 12 bases in between. CDR3 sequence (DNA): TGTGCCAGCAGCTTAGCACAGACCGCGGGCTCTGGAAACACCATATATTTT. This gives the protein CASSLAQTAGSGNTIYF.

CDR3 in DNA: TGCAGCGTCCAACCCAACAGGAGGAGGGATGAAGCTTTCTTT. It is translated as CSVQPNRRRDEAFF. The V call is TRBV29-1, the J call TRBJ1-1; TRBD1 is a possible D gene (5 bases). The CDR3 totals 14 residues. Per germline, CDR1 SQVTM and CDR2 ANQGSEA. Deletions cut 6 bases from V and 7 bases from J, with 21 bases between.

The rearrangement joins TRBV3-1 to TRBJ2-3; TRBD2 agrees at 9 bases. Germline V gene data show CDR1 as LGHDT and CDR2 as YNNKEL (reference sequence). The CDR3 runs 16 residues. V lost 0 bases to trimming and J lost 2 bases; unmatched junction nucleotides: 3. The CDR3 is CASSQDQRGDTDTQYF. CDR3 DNA sequence: TGTGCCAGCAGCCAAGATCAGCGGGGGGACACAGATACGCAGTATTTT.

This clonotype occurred a few times. This rearrangement joins TRBV7-8 to TRBJ2-7, with D unclear. The V end was cut by 5 bases, the J end by 7 bases, with 12 bases between. From germline, CDR1 is SGHVS and CDR2 FQNEAQ. The CDR3 runs to 12 residues. This chain's CDR3 is CASSPDDIEQYF. The CDR3 DNA follows: TGTGCCAGCAGCCCAGACGACATAGAGCAGTACTTC.